This T cell receptor (beta chain) was identified in a study of blood T cell repertoires in COVID-19. Germline V gives CDR1 LNHNV, CDR2 YYDKDF (reference sequence). This CDR3 contains 18 residues. Trimming removed 5 bases from V and 4 bases from J; junction bases left unmatched: 15. Sequencing was performed with immunoSEQ multiplex PCR; in TCRdb, only in-frame clones are kept and a portion is missing. The data show some 31,000 clones, with 93% seen just once and more than 4% held by the top ten. Note on this clone: Distinct nucleotide sequences in the sample also encode this CDR3.

This chain links TRBV15 with TRBJ2-1, with 9 nucleotides matching TRBD2. This sequence was found in a human donor in a cohort sampled during active COVID-19. Sequencing input: peripheral blood. This CDR3 is CATSRPSGGPSLYNEQFF. CDR3 sequence (DNA): TGTGCCACCAGCCGCCCCAGCGGGGGGCCGAGCTTATACAATGAGCAGTTCTTC.